What follows are 18 T cell receptor beta chains derived from one specimen sequenced in a study of patients and donors after allogeneic stem cell transplantation (dated by TCRdb to about 2020). The library relied on RT-PCR. The listed sequencing device is NextSeq 550. TCRdb cleaned the public reads at Q25 with fastp, built clones with MiXCR and kept in-frame beta chains. Duplicate CDR3 protein sequences are folded into a single record with the most common DNA and genes. In this sample the table shows some 31,000 distinct CDR3 sequences, 37% of which occur a single time. The ten largest account for over 65% of the sample. Specimen: blood, either unsorted or a sorted T cell fraction (not recorded which). These receptors were taken from a human donor who was either an allogeneic HSCT recipient or a stem cell or donor lymphocyte infusion donor (not recorded which). It is not recorded whose cells these are; they may come from a transplant donor.

This rearrangement joins TRBV15 to TRBJ2-2; TRBD1 might be the D (5 bases). Germline V gives CDR1 LNHNV, CDR2 YYDKDF (reference sequence). The CDR3 extends over 15 amino acids. V was shortened by 1 base and J by 5 bases, with 11 bases between the two germline ends. CDR3 residues: CATSRVTGWTGELFF. DNA for the CDR3: TGTGCCACCAGCAGAGTCACAGGATGGACCGGGGAGCTGTTTTTT.

This sequence joins TRBV5-1 and TRBJ2-7, with a possible D match to TRBD1 (5 bases). The CDR3 runs 14 residues. V was pared by 0 bases and J by 3 bases, with 10 bases between. From germline, CDR1 is SGHRS and CDR2 YFSETQ. The CDR3 sequence: CASSLGPGHYEQYF. CDR3 coding DNA: TGCGCCAGCAGCTTGGGCCCAGGGCACTACGAGCAGTACTTC.

This sequence joins TRBV11-3 and TRBJ2-3; D might be TRBD1 or TRBD2, each matching 5 bases. The germline V gene encodes CDR1 SGHNT and CDR2 YENEEA. The CDR3 runs to 16 residues. V dropped 4 bases and J dropped 2 bases, with 16 bases sitting between them. CDR3 sequence: CASSSNLGTDTDTQYF. In nucleotides, the CDR3 is TGTGCCAGCAGCTCCAACCTCGGGACCGACACAGATACGCAGTATTTT.

This clonotype has only a few counts. The rearrangement uses TRBV7-9 and TRBJ1-2; D perhaps matches TRBD1 (6 bases). CDR3 length: 12 residues. V lost 1 base to trimming and J lost 12 bases, with 12 bases between them. Germline assignment: CDR1 SEHNR and CDR2 FQNEAQ (reference sequence). CDR3 protein: CASSLEQGVDTF. The CDR3 nucleotides are TGTGCCAGCAGCTTAGAACAGGGAGTCGACACCTTC.

This clonotype turned up a few times. CDR3 loop: CASSPPWRVPYNEQFF. The CDR3 bases are TGTGCCAGCAGCCCACCCTGGAGGGTTCCCTACAATGAGCAGTTCTTC. The J gene is TRBJ2-1, the V gene TRBV5-5, with D perhaps TRBD2 (6 bases). V lost 4 bases, J lost 2 bases, and 16 bases lay in between. This CDR3 comprises 16 residues. CDR1 and CDR2 (germline): SGHKS, YYEKEE (reference sequence).

This clonotype was recorded many times. J is TRBJ1-4 and V is TRBV12-3 or TRBV12-4; TRBD1 matches at 10 bases. CDR3 length equals 14 residues. V dropped 6 bases and J dropped 7; count of bases not matched to a gene: 5. CDR3 DNA sequence: TGTGCCAGCAGCCGACAGGGGGCCAGTGAAAAACTGTTTTTT. Translating gives CASSRQGASEKLFF.

A few counts support this clonotype. The J gene is TRBJ1-5, the V gene TRBV7-8, with TRBD1 as a possible D gene (5 bases). Between the trimmed V and J ends, which lost 0 bases and 0 bases, there was a span of 9 bases. Per the germline V gene, CDR1 is SGHVS and CDR2 is FQNEAQ. The CDR3 totals 16 residues. The CDR3 reads CASSLAGADSNQPQHF. In DNA form, the CDR3 reads TGTGCCAGCAGCTTAGCAGGGGCGGATAGCAATCAGCCCCAGCATTTT.

Notes on this clonotype: One junction end does not reproduce the germline sequence, and a read error may be involved. The chain has TRBV5-1 and TRBJ2-1; D is possibly TRBD1 (6 bases). CDR1 is SGHRS and CDR2 is YFSETQ in the germline V gene. The CDR3 spans 15 residues. The CDR3 loop reads CTSSLVQGSYNEQFF. DNA of the CDR3: TGCACCAGCAGCTTGGTACAGGGCTCCTACAATGAGCAGTTCTTC.

This clonotype was picked up a small number of times. The chain joins TRBV12-3 or TRBV12-4 to TRBJ1-1; a weak D match, TRBD1 (5 bases). The CDR3 spans 13 residues. Trimming shortened V by 3 bases and J by 8 bases, and 13 bases separated the two germline ends. CDR3 region: CASSFRRGAEAFF. As DNA, the CDR3 is TGTGCCAGCAGTTTTAGACGGGGCGCGGAAGCTTTCTTT.

This clonotype was picked up a small number of times. V and J are TRBV6-5 and TRBJ1-2; unclear D gene. The CDR3 extends over 13 amino acids. Trimming stripped 2 bases from V and 5 bases from J, with 9 bases between. Germline CDR1 reads MNHEY; CDR2 reads SVGAGI. The CDR3 region has the DNA TGTGCCAGCAGTTACGGTTCCCCATATGGCTACACCTTC. Translated, it gives CASSYGSPYGYTF.

V usage is TRBV24-1 and J usage is TRBJ2-1; D perhaps matches TRBD1 (6 bases). Trimming left V 7 bases short and J 12 bases short, with 15 bases between. Germline V lookup: CDR1 KGHDR, CDR2 SFDVKD. This CDR3 region has 12 residues. The CDR3 reads CATSQQGRAQFF. The CDR3 bases are TGTGCCACCAGCCAACAGGGACGAGCGCAGTTCTTC.

The rearrangement uses TRBV29-1 and TRBJ1-5; D might be TRBD1 (5 bases). The V end was cut by 4 bases, the J end by 8 bases, with 15 bases between. This CDR3 has 13 amino acids. Per the germline V gene, CDR1 is SQVTM and CDR2 is ANQGSEA. This CDR3 reads CSVAGLGREPQHF. The CDR3, as DNA: TGCAGCGTTGCGGGGCTAGGAAGGGAGCCCCAGCATTTT.

This clonotype was detected a few times. The chain recombines TRBV4-3 with TRBJ2-3, with D possibly being TRBD2 (5 bases). The germline V gene encodes CDR1 LGHNA and CDR2 YSLEER. V was shortened by 6 bases and J by 1 base, with 14 bases between the two germline ends. The CDR3 is 15 residues long. The CDR3: CASRLSRRGTDTQYF. CDR3 in DNA: TGCGCCAGCAGGCTCTCGCGGCGGGGCACAGATACGCAGTATTTT.

This clonotype was detected only a few times. V and J are TRBV7-8 and TRBJ1-1, with unresolved D. This CDR3 has 13 amino acids. The germline gives CDR1 SGHVS, CDR2 FQNEAQ. The germline V and J ends were trimmed by 0 bases and 7 bases, with 9 bases remaining between them. CDR3 in amino acids: CASSLALPGEAFF. The CDR3 DNA follows: TGTGCCAGCAGCTTAGCTTTGCCAGGTGAAGCTTTCTTT.

This clonotype was counted between two and nine times. The rearrangement uses TRBV7-2 and TRBJ1-2; D gene uncertain. The V end was cut by 5 bases, the J end by 5 bases, with 15 bases between. From germline, CDR1 is SGHTA and CDR2 FQGNSA. There are 14 residues in the CDR3. CDR3 coding DNA: TGTGCCAGCAGCCCCAGGACGAGAGCGTATGGCTACACCTTC. Amino acids: CASSPRTRAYGYTF.

There are a few counts of this clonotype. The rearrangement uses TRBV5-6 and TRBJ1-2, with D unresolved. V dropped 1 base and J dropped 8 bases, with 9 bases sitting between them. The V gene's germline CDR1 is SGHDT and CDR2 YYEEEE. The CDR3 spans 12 residues. The CDR3 DNA reads as TGTGCCAGCAGCTTGACTTTAGGGGGCTACACCTTC. Encoded protein: CASSLTLGGYTF. Variable domain in full (rest from reference TRBV5-6 and TRBJ1-2): DAGVTQSPTHLIKTRGQQVTLRCSPKSGHDTVSWYQQALGQGPQFIFQYYEEEERQRGNFPDRFSGHQFPNYSSELNVNALLLGDSALYLCASSLTLGGYTFGSGTRLTVV.

The chain recombines TRBV5-4 with TRBJ1-5; D uncertain. The V gene's germline CDR1 is SGHNT and CDR2 YYREEE (reference sequence). V lost 0 bases and J 5 bases, leaving 9 bases between the germline ends. The CDR3 contains 14 residues. CDR3 residues: CASSLDPSDQPQHF. The CDR3 DNA reads as TGTGCCAGCAGCTTGGATCCGAGCGATCAGCCCCAGCATTTT.

Only a few counts were recorded for this clonotype. The chain links TRBV4-3 to TRBJ2-5, with TRBD2 matching 8 bases. The germline V gene encodes CDR1 LGHNA and CDR2 YSLEER. The V segment lost 0 bases and the J segment 7 bases; nucleotides outside the gene matches: 10. There are 16 residues in the CDR3. In DNA, the CDR3 is TGCGCCAGCAGCCAAGATCCCGGGGGGGTTCAGTCGACCCAGTACTTC. Translation gives CASSQDPGGVQSTQYF.